This TCR beta chain came from a study of CD8 T cells in Susac syndrome. Deletions cut 1 base from V and 5 bases from J, with 15 bases between. Germline CDR1 reads SQVTM; CDR2 reads ANQGSEA. The CDR3 extends over 14 amino acids. Sequencing of TCR beta was performed on blood CD8+ T cells and on blood CD4+ T cells. As judged by recently defined diagnostic criteria, patients with Susac syndrome had definite or probable disease. cDNA came from approximately 0.5 to 1 ug RNA primed by random hexamers. Multiplex immunoSEQ PCR targeted 54 Vbeta and 13 Jbeta TCR beta segments. A single record per CDR3 protein comes from TCRdb applying MiXCR to the immunoSEQ multiplex PCR reads. The sample lists 240,000 or so distinct CDR3 sequences; 90% to 96% were seen once.

This chain links TRBV29-1 with TRBJ2-7; a possible D gene is TRBD1 (6 bases). The source material was CD4+ T cells from PBMCs. This receptor was taken from a human donor with Susac syndrome. CDR3 sequence reads: CSVEGDTVQHEQYF. CDR3 DNA sequence: TGCAGCGTTGAAGGGGACACGGTACAGCACGAGCAGTACTTC.